Included here is one T cell receptor beta chain sequence, with context. Antigen: not known. Some 41,000 productive templates were obtained per sample on average. Sequencing used immunoSEQ multiplex PCR; TCRdb keeps in-frame clones, though not all of them. The sample lists some 9,100 clones; more than 85% were seen once. The data are from a study of STAT3 mutations in large granular lymphocyte leukemia. Study-wide results and limits: In about 35% of the 18 patients, new TCR clonotypes emerged after therapy. Some patients had dominant TCR clones larger than their STAT3 mutant burden. Sampling intervals varied between patients and samples. At least one immunodominant TCR beta clonotype appeared in every T-cell large granular lymphocyte leukemia patient.

This CDR3 is 16 amino acids long. Per the germline V gene, CDR1 is MNHGY and CDR2 is SAAAGT. The V end was cut by 5 bases, the J end by 3 bases, with 20 bases between. What was sequenced was peripheral blood mononuclear cells. The chain is built from TRBV6-8 and TRBJ2-7; D remains ambiguous. The source of this sequence is a man aged 60 to 75 with T-cell large granular lymphocyte leukemia. Some clones in this sample may be carry-over from other donors' samples. The CDR3 loop is CASSHRLDQLFYEQYF. The CDR3, as DNA: TGTGCCAGCAGTCATCGCTTAGACCAACTATTCTACGAGCAGTACTTC.